This T cell receptor (beta chain) comes out of a study of shared clonotypes between healthy human individuals. The CDR3 runs 15 residues. The junction had 7 bases not matched to a gene; V was cut back by 4 bases and J by 5 bases. CDR1 KGHSH and CDR2 LQKENI come from the germline V gene. Profiling relied on immunoSEQ multiplex PCR, and the TCRdb table lists in-frame clones only, not all of them. Among 2 million to 2.5 million clones listed, 92% were seen once. The chain carries TRBV18 and TRBJ1-5; 8 nucleotides match TRBD1. Sequenced material: naive CD4+ T cells from PBMCs. The subset here: CD45RA+ positively selected. The receptor was isolated from a man aged 18 to 29 in good health. Some clones in this sample may be carry-over from other donors' samples. The CDR3: CASSQDRGGDQPQHF. In DNA form, the CDR3 reads TGTGCCAGCTCACAAGACAGGGGTGGTGATCAGCCCCAGCATTTT.